This is a list of T cell receptor beta chains from one sample in a study of blood T cell repertoires in COVID-19. The protocol was immunoSEQ multiplex PCR, while the TCRdb copy is restricted to in-frame clones and leaves out a portion. Among fewer than 600,000 clones listed, roughly nine tenths were seen once. The specimen was peripheral blood. The receptors were sampled from a man aged 18 to 30 with COVID-19, enrolled during active disease. Each CDR3 is given with its conserved first and last residue. D genes are given only for firm matches. Clone size is not always given. Where it is, it says once, few, many or a class for expanded clones.

TRBV5-1	NA	TRBD2	TRBJ2-3	TGCGCCAGCAGCCCCCGGGGGGGGGATACGCAGTATTTT	CASSPRGGDTQYF
TRBV4-2	NA	TRBD2	TRBJ2-5	TGTGCCAGCAGCCGTAGCGGGACTAGCGGGGAAGAGACCCAGTACTTC	CASSRSGTSGEETQYF
TRBV5-1	NA	TRBD2	TRBJ2-1	TGCGCCAGCCGCGGGACTAGCGGAAGCTCCTACAATGAGCAGTTCTTC	CASRGTSGSSYNEQFF
TRBV19	NA	NA	TRBJ1-1	TGTGCCAGTAGTGAGCCGGCACAGGGATCAGAAGCTTTCTTT	CASSEPAQGSEAFF
TRBV2	once	TRBD1	TRBJ2-3	TGTGCCAGCGCCCGGACAGGGCGGGCAGATACGCAGTATTTT	CASARTGRADTQYF
TRBV10-3	NA	TRBD2	TRBJ2-1	TGTGCCATCAGTGTCGGGGTAGCGGGTGAAAAAACCCATGAGCAGTTCTTC	CAISVGVAGEKTHEQFF
TRBV15	NA	TRBD1	TRBJ1-2	TGTGCCACCAGACCGGACAGGGTCCGGGATGGCTACACCTTC	CATRPDRVRDGYTF
TRBV11-2	NA	NA	TRBJ1-1	TGTGCCAGCAGCTTCACGGGGTTGAACACTGAAGCTTTCTTT	CASSFTGLNTEAFF
TRBV19	NA	NA	TRBJ2-1	TGTGCCAGTAGTATAGGTGCGGGTTCGTACAATGAGCAGTTCTTC	CASSIGAGSYNEQFF
TRBV3-1/TRBV3-2	NA	TRBD1	TRBJ1-2	TGTGCCAGCAGCCAAGCACCGGGACAGGGGGCGAATGGCTACACCTTC	CASSQAPGQGANGYTF
TRBV14	NA	NA	TRBJ1-2	TGTGCCAGCAGCCAGAGATCGACAGGCCACTATGGCTACACCTTC	CASSQRSTGHYGYTF
TRBV29-1	NA	TRBD2	TRBJ2-3	TGCAGCGCCGATAGCGGGGCTAGCACAGATACGCAGTATTTT	CSADSGASTDTQYF
TRBV7-6	once	TRBD1	TRBJ2-1	TGTGCCAGCAGCTTAGGGGCAGGGGGCGAGTATGAGCAGTTCTTC	CASSLGAGGEYEQFF
TRBV5-1	NA	TRBD2	TRBJ2-5	TGCGCCAGCAGCTCTGGGACTAGCGGGGTCCAAGAGACCCAGTACTTC	CASSSGTSGVQETQYF
TRBV3-1/TRBV3-2	NA	NA	TRBJ1-1	TGTGCCAGCAGCCAAGATGGCCCCAGATCGAACACTGAAGCTTTCTTT	CASSQDGPRSNTEAFF
TRBV7-9	NA	NA	TRBJ1-1	TGTGCCAGCAGCGATACAGGGCCCACTGAAGCTTTCTTT	CASSDTGPTEAFF
TRBV16	NA	TRBD1	TRBJ2-3	TGTGCCAGCAGCCGGAGACAGGGGAGGACAGATACGCAGTATTTT	CASSRRQGRTDTQYF
TRBV5-4	once	NA	TRBJ2-1	TGTGCCAGTGTCAGCGCGGGTGGGTACAATGAGCAGTTCTTC	CASVSAGGYNEQFF
TRBV5-1	few	TRBD2	TRBJ2-2	TGCGCCAGCAGCCCTAGCGGGGGGCGGACCGGGGAGCTGTTTTTT	CASSPSGGRTGELFF
TRBV29-1	NA	TRBD2	TRBJ2-3	TGCAGCCCGACTAGCGGGAGCGTGGGTACGCAGTATTTT	CSPTSGSVGTQYF
TRBV7-6	NA	TRBD1	TRBJ1-1	TGTGCCAGCAGCTTAGGACAGGGGTTGAACACTGAAGCTTTCTTT	CASSLGQGLNTEAFF
TRBV5-4	NA	TRBD1	TRBJ1-1	TGTGCCAGCAGCCATGGACAGGGGGCTCGGAACACTGAAGCTTTCTTT	CASSHGQGARNTEAFF
TRBV2	NA	NA	TRBJ1-2	TGTGCCAGCAGTGGAAAAGTGTCCGGGGGCTACACCTTC	CASSGKVSGGYTF
TRBV19	once	NA	TRBJ2-2	TGTGCCAGTTGGACAGCCGGGGAGCTGTTTTTT	CASWTAGELFF